Reported below is one T cell receptor beta chain. A J-beta primer mix and a sample-barcoded 5' primer were used in a second PCR of roughly 6 to 11 cycles. TCRdb reanalysed the 5' RACE reads using MiXCR and keeps one entry per CDR3 protein. The repertoire holds 750,000 or so distinct CDR3 sequences, with approximately 25% as singletons. The record originates from a study of blood T cells in healthy people across ages. V lost 6 bases to trimming and J lost 13 bases, with 13 bases between them. This CDR3 comprises 11 residues. These same data were also listed under a study on T cells of mothers and their children. This second study notes: It was observed that no persistent microchimeric T cell clones could be detected.

The V and J genes are TRBV12-3 or TRBV12-4 and TRBJ2-1; D remains ambiguous. Sequenced sample: blood. This receptor was obtained from a boy aged 5-17 years in good health. The CDR3 region is CASSRTLLQFF. The DNA for the CDR3 is TGTGCCAGCAGCCGGACCCTCTTACAGTTCTTC.